This entry lists 13 T cell receptor beta chains sequenced from one sample in a study of blood T cell repertoires in COVID-19. Some clones are missing from TCRdb's copy, which holds only in-frame ones; the method was immunoSEQ multiplex PCR. The data show about 120,000 clones, around 81% seen once. The sample taken for sequencing was peripheral blood. The receptor set was obtained from a man aged 70-80 years with acute or convalescent COVID-19.

The chain links TRBV7-9 to TRBJ1-3, with D possibly matching TRBD1 (5 bases). Germline values: CDR1 SEHNR, CDR2 FQNEAQ (reference sequence). Between the trimmed V and J ends, which lost 4 bases and 0 bases, there was a span of 10 bases. The CDR3 contains 15 residues. The CDR3 DNA follows: TGTGCCAGCAGCTCCAGGGAGGTCTCTGGAAACACCATATATTTT. Translating gives CASSSREVSGNTIYF.

J is TRBJ1-4 and V is TRBV19; D uncertain. The V end was cut by 5 bases, the J end by 6 bases, with 4 bases between. Germline V gene data show CDR1 as LNHDA and CDR2 as SQIVND (reference sequence). The CDR3 runs 11 residues. This chain's CDR3 is CASSYDEKLFF. CDR3 coding DNA: TGTGCCAGTAGTTATGATGAAAAACTGTTTTTT.

The chain has TRBV29-1 and TRBJ1-3; 7 positions match TRBD1. V trimming: 5 bases; J trimming: 0 bases; junction bases outside the gene matches: 4. Germline values: CDR1 SQVTM, CDR2 ANQGSEA. The CDR3 length is 14 residues. As DNA, the CDR3 is TGCAGCGTTCGGGACAGCTCCTCTGGAAACACCATATATTTT. Translation: CSVRDSSSGNTIYF.

The chain employs TRBV29-1 and TRBJ2-2; 9 bases agree with TRBD2. CDR1 and CDR2 (germline): SQVTM, ANQGSEA. This CDR3 is built from 13 residues. Losses at the gene ends were 7 bases for V and 4 bases for J; bases not matched to a gene: 4. The CDR3 spells CSAGTSLTGELFF. CDR3 DNA sequence: TGCAGCGCCGGGACTAGCCTCACCGGGGAGCTGTTTTTT.

The chain has TRBV19 and TRBJ1-1; a possible D gene is TRBD1 (5 bases). CDR3 length: 14 amino acids. The germline gives CDR1 LNHDA, CDR2 SQIVND (reference sequence). V lost 6 bases to trimming and J lost 0 bases, with 11 bases between them. This chain's CDR3 is CASRRGSVNTEAFF. For the CDR3, the DNA is TGTGCCAGTAGGCGGGGCAGCGTGAACACTGAAGCTTTCTTT.

This sequence joins TRBV4-3 and TRBJ1-2; D may be TRBD1 (5 bases). This CDR3 is 15 amino acids long. Trimming pared 0 bases from V and 8 bases from J, leaving 16 bases between. Germline assignment: CDR1 LGHNA and CDR2 YSLEER. The CDR3 spells CASSQDQGFFGGYTF. CDR3 nucleotides: TGCGCCAGCAGCCAAGATCAGGGTTTTTTCGGGGGCTACACCTTC.

V gene TRBV5-1 combines with J gene TRBJ1-6; no clear D. This CDR3 spans 15 amino acids. Germline values: CDR1 SGHRS, CDR2 YFSETQ. V was clipped by 0 bases and J by 7 bases, with 11 bases between them. As DNA, the CDR3 is TGCGCCAGCAGCTTGGAGGCGTCGGGGAATTCACCCCTCCACTTT. Translated: CASSLEASGNSPLHF.

CDR3 sequence (DNA): TGTGCCACCAGCCCGGGGGGTTCAGGGGCCCGAAAACTGTTTTTT. Protein sequence: CATSPGGSGARKLFF. The chain employs TRBV15 and TRBJ1-4; maybe TRBD1 (6 bases). Germline CDR1 reads LNHNV; CDR2 reads YYDKDF (reference sequence). Trimming took off 5 bases at V and 10 bases at J, with 20 bases between the two ends. The CDR3 has 15 amino acids. Full variable domain (remainder filled in from reference TRBV15 and TRBJ1-4): DAMVIQNPRYQVTQFGKPVTLSCSQTLNHNVMYWYQQKSSQAPKLLFHYYDKDFNNEADTPDNFQSRRPNTSFCFLDIRSPGLGDTAMYLCATSPGGSGARKLFFGSGTQLSVL.

This clone has a handful of counts. The CDR3 nucleotides are TGTGCCAGCTCACCGGGGACAGGGGGTAATTCACCCCTCCACTTT. Protein: CASSPGTGGNSPLHF. The chain joins TRBV18 to TRBJ1-6; 11 nucleotides match TRBD1. The length of the CDR3 is 15 residues. V gave up 3 bases and J gave up 6 bases; unmatched junction bases: 1. The V gene's germline CDR1 is KGHSH and CDR2 LQKENI.

This clone was detected once. V is TRBV21-1 and J is TRBJ2-7; the table's D call, TRBD2, was not checked against the DNA. TRBV21-1 is a documented pseudogene. The CDR3 consists of 13 residues. In nucleotides, the CDR3 is TGTGCCAGCAGCACGCTAGCGGGGCACGAGCAGTACTTC. It is translated as CASSTLAGHEQYF.

The J gene is TRBJ1-6, the V gene TRBV19; tentatively, D is TRBD1 (6 bases). Between the trimmed V and J ends, which lost 5 bases and 0 bases, there was a span of 8 bases. Germline V gene data show CDR1 as LNHDA and CDR2 as SQIVND (reference sequence). CDR3 size: 15 residues. CDR3 protein: CASSDRSSYNSPLHF. As DNA, the CDR3 is TGTGCCAGTAGTGACAGGAGCTCCTATAATTCACCCCTCCACTTT.

This clone was counted between two and nine times. V usage is TRBV5-1 and J usage is TRBJ1-1, with TRBD1 identical over 9 bases. The CDR3 extends over 14 amino acids. The germline V gene has CDR1 SGHRS and CDR2 YFSETQ. V shed 4 bases, J shed 3 bases, and the junction held 4 bases outside the gene matches. In DNA form, the CDR3 reads TGCGCCAGCAGCGCACAGGGGGCCGACACTGAAGCTTTCTTT. It specifies CASSAQGADTEAFF.

The chain carries TRBV28 and TRBJ1-2; D unresolved. There are 14 residues in the CDR3. Germline V CDR1 and CDR2: MDHEN, SYDVKM. The V end was cut by 2 bases, the J end by 8 bases, with 15 bases between. CDR3 sequence reads: CASSLVGSGVGYTF. In DNA form, the CDR3 reads TGTGCCAGCAGTTTAGTCGGGTCCGGAGTGGGCTACACCTTC.